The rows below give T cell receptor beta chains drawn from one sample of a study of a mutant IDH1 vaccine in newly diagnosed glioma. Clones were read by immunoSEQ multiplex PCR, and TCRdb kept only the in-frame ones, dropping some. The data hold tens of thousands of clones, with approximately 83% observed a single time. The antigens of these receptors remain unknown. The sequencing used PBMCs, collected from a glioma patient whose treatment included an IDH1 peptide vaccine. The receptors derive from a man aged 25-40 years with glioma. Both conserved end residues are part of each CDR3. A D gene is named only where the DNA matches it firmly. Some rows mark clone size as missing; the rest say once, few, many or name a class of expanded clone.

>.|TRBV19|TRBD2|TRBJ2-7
TGTGCCAGTAGTACCGTCTGGGGACTAGCGGGAGGCGAGCAGTACTTC
CASSTVWGLAGGEQYF
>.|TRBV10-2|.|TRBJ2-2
TGCGCCAGCACTGCAGGGCTTTTTACCGGGGAGCTGTTTTTT
CASTAGLFTGELFF
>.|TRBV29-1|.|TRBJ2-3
TGCAGCGTTGTCGGGGACCAGAGTAGCACAGATACGCAGTATTTT
CSVVGDQSSTDTQYF
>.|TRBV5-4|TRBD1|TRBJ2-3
TGTGCCAGCAGCCGAGCGCCACAGGGGGTCACAGATACGCAGTATTTT
CASSRAPQGVTDTQYF
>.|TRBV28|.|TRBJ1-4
TGTGCCAGCAGACAATACGACACGGGTGGAGAAAAACTGTTTTTT
CASRQYDTGGEKLFF
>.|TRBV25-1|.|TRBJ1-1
TGTGCCAGCAGTGTACGTGGGGAAGCTTTCTTT
CASSVRGEAFF
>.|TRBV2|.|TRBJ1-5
TGTGCCAGCAACGAAGGGCGCCGTTCTCAGCCCCAGCATTTT
CASNEGRRSQPQHF
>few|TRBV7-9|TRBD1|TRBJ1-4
TGTGCCAGCAGCCCACAGGGGATGGGGGAAAAACTGTTTTTT
CASSPQGMGEKLFF
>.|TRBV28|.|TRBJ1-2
TGTGCCAGCAGTCGCGAAGGCTACACCTTC
CASSREGYTF
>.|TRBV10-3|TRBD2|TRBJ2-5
TGTGCCATCAGTGACCCGACTAGCGGGGGACTCCAAGAGACCCAGTACTTC
CAISDPTSGGLQETQYF
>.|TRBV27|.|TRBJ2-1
TGTGCCAGCAGCCCCCCGGCACAAGTCAGTTGGTACAATGAGCAGTTCTTC
CASSPPAQVSWYNEQFF
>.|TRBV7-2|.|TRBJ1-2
TGTGCCAGCAGCTTAAACTACGACCGCTACTATGGCTACACCTTC
CASSLNYDRYYGYTF
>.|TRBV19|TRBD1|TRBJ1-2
TGTGCCAGTAGTATAGATCGGGACAGGGGCCAGGGCTATGGCTACACCTTC
CASSIDRDRGQGYGYTF
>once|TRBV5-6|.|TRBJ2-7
TGTGCCAGCAAGTTGGGACTCCTCTACGAGCAGTACTTC
CASKLGLLYEQYF
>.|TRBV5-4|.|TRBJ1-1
TGTGCCAGCAGCTCTCAGGGTGGGCCTGAAGCTTTCTTT
CASSSQGGPEAFF
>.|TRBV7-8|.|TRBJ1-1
TGTGCCAGCAGCTCCCCCGGGGGTGAAGCTTTCTTT
CASSSPGGEAFF
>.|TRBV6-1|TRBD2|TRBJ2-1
TGTGCCAGCAGTGAAGGGGTAGCGGGTGGGCACAATGAGCAGTTCTTC
CASSEGVAGGHNEQFF
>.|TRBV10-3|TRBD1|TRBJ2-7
TGTGCCGTACAGACAGGGGTGGACTACGAGCAGTACTTC
CAVQTGVDYEQYF
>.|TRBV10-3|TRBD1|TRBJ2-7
TGTGCCATCAAGACAGGACAGGGTTCCTACGAGCAGTACTTC
CAIKTGQGSYEQYF
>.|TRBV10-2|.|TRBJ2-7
TGCGCCAGCAGAAAGCAGGGGGGAACCTTAAACGAGCAGTACTTC
CASRKQGGTLNEQYF
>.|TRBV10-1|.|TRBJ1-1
TGCGCCAGCAGTGAAAGCGGTTTGGACACTGAAGCTTTCTTT
CASSESGLDTEAFF
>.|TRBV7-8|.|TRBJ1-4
TGTGCCAGCAGCTCCTTAAGCGACAGGTTTAATGAAAAACTGTTTTTT
CASSSLSDRFNEKLFF
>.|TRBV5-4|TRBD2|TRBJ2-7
TGTGCCAGCAGCTTGAATATGGGACTAGCGGGGACCCACGAGCAGTACTTC
CASSLNMGLAGTHEQYF
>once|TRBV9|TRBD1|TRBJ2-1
TGTGCCAGCAGCGTAGAGGGCAGGGGGCGGAATGAGCAGTTCTTC
CASSVEGRGRNEQFF
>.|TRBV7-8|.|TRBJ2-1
TGTGCCAGCAGATCACCGGGACCTCACAATGAGCAGTTCTTC
CASRSPGPHNEQFF
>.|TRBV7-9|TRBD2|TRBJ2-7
TGTGCCAGCAGCCCATCCTTCGGGGGGGGCAAACCTTCCTACGAGCAGTACTTC
CASSPSFGGGKPSYEQYF
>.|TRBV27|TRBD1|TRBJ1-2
TGTGCCAGCAGTTTCGACTCGACAGGGATGAACTATGGCTACACCTTC
CASSFDSTGMNYGYTF
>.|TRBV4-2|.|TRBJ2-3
TGTGCCAGCAGCCAAGATAGGCTAGCAAATACGCAGTATTTT
CASSQDRLANTQYF
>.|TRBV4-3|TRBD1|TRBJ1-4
TGCGCCAGCAGCCGAAAGACAGGGGAGGATGAAAAACTGTTTTTT
CASSRKTGEDEKLFF
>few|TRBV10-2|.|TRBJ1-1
TGCGCCAGCAGTTCCCCGGGAGAGAACACTGAAGCTTTCTTT
CASSSPGENTEAFF
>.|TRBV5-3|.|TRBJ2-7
TGTGCCAGAAGCTTGGTCCCCCAGGGCGGGCACGAGCAGTACTTC
CARSLVPQGGHEQYF
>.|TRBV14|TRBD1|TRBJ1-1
TGTGCCAGCAGCCAACGGACAGGGGTTGAAGCTTTCTTT
CASSQRTGVEAFF
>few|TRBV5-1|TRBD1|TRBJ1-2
TGCGCCAGCAGCTTGGCGGACAGGGAGCTCTATGGCTACACCTTC
CASSLADRELYGYTF
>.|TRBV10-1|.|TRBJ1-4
TGCGCCAGCAGTGGAGCTAATGAAAAACTGTTTTTT
CASSGANEKLFF
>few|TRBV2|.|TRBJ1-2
TGTGCCAGCAGGTACCTATTCTATGGCTACACCTTC
CASRYLFYGYTF
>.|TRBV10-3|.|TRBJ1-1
TGTGCCATCAGTGGGAAAGGAGGCATGAACACTGAAGCTTTCTTT
CAISGKGGMNTEAFF
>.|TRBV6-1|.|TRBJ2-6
TGTGCCAGCAGTGAAGGGGTTGAAAGGTCCGGGGCCAACGTCCTGACTTTC
CASSEGVERSGANVLTF
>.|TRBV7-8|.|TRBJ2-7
TGTGCCAGCAGCTTAGCGCTATCACAGTTGACCTACGAGCAGTACTTC
CASSLALSQLTYEQYF
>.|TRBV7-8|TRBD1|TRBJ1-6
TGTGCCAGCAGCATAGGACAGGTGATTTCACCCCTCCACTTT
CASSIGQVISPLHF
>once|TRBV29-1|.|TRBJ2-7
TGCAGCGTTGTATTCAACCGGGACCTTAACTACGAGCAGTACTTC
CSVVFNRDLNYEQYF
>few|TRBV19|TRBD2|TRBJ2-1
TGTGCCAGTAGTATCATAGGCGGGGGGCCTCATTACAATGAGCAGTTCTTC
CASSIIGGGPHYNEQFF
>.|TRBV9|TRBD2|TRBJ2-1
TGTGCCAGCAGCGTAGTTTCGGGGGGGGATTACAATGAGCAGTTCTTC
CASSVVSGGDYNEQFF
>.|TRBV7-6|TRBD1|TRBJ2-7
TGTGCCAGCAGTAAAGGGACAGATACCTCCTACGAGCAGTACTTC
CASSKGTDTSYEQYF
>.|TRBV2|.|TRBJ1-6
TGTGCCAGCCGCTCCGCGGCAGGGAGGAATTCACCCCTCCACTTT
CASRSAAGRNSPLHF
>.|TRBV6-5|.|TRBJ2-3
TGTGCCAGCAGCCAAGGACTGTCTAGCACAGATACGCAGTATTTT
CASSQGLSSTDTQYF
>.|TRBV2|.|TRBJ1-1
TGTGCCAGCAGTGACAGAGCGAACACTGAAGCTTTCTTT
CASSDRANTEAFF
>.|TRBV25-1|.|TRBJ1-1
TGTGCCAGCCGCGGGGCAGATCCGGGCACTGAAGCTTTCTTT
CASRGADPGTEAFF
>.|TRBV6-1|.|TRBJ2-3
TGTGCCAGCAGTGAAATTGGGGGGATCACAGATACGCAGTATTTT
CASSEIGGITDTQYF
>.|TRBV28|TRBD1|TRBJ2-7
TGTGCCAGCAGTCCCCCTGGACAGGGAAACTACGAGCAGTACTTC
CASSPPGQGNYEQYF
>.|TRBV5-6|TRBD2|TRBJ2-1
TGTGCCAGCAGCTTGTACGGGACTAGCGGGGGGGATCATGGGAATGAGCAGTTCTTC
CASSLYGTSGGDHGNEQFF
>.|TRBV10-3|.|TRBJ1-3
TGTGCCATCAGTCACGATTCCTCTGGAAACACCATATATTTT
CAISHDSSGNTIYF
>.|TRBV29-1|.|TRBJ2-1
TGCAGCGTTGGACCTACCCACGGGGGTGAGCAGTTCTTC
CSVGPTHGGEQFF
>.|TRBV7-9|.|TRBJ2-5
TGTGCCAGCAGCCCAGGATCGGGTGAGACCCAGTACTTC
CASSPGSGETQYF
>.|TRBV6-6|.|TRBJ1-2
TGTGCCAGCACTTTCTTATTTAACTATGGCTACACCTTC
CASTFLFNYGYTF
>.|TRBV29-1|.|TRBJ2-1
TGCAGCGCTTATCTTAACAATGAGCAGTTCTTC
CSAYLNNEQFF